This section outlines one TCR beta chain sequence together with its context. Its recognized antigen is unknown. No base quality values were provided; no much bigger clone lies one nucleotide off. The sample is drawn from a study of OX40 agonist ivuxolimab in advanced cancers. About the investigation overall: The costimulatory receptor OX40 (CD134) was targeted by ivuxolimab, a fully human IgG2 agonistic monoclonal antibody. Intravenous ivuxolimab was administered to patients every 2 weeks at six dose levels: 0.01, 0.1, 0.3, 1.5, 3 and 10 mg/kg. Of the roughly 52 patients in dose escalation, some 20 had hepatocellular carcinoma, around 15 had melanoma, 9 had renal cell carcinoma and 9 had head and neck cancer. The dose-escalation cohort was about 83% male with a mean age of approximately 60 years, ranging from roughly 20 to 80. Patients were allowed to have had prior anti-PD-1, anti-PD-L1 or anti-CTLA-4 therapy, and approximately 43% of the dose-escalation patients had previously received checkpoint inhibitors. Partial responses occurred in three dose-escalation patients, of whom one had hepatocellular carcinoma and two had cutaneous melanoma. The purpose of peripheral TCRbeta sequencing was to test whether ivuxolimab changed TCR sequence diversity and led to clonal T-cell expansion. The paper covers the monotherapy dose-escalation part of the phase I ivuxolimab trial, which included N = 52 patients.

Overall study results and their limits: At doses from 0.1 to 3.0 mg/kg, clonal expansion was seen in both CD4+ and CD8+ blood T cells between baseline and week 6. The antigen specificity of the clonally expanded peripheral T cells was not determined. After ivuxolimab, more expanded clones were found on average in CD8+ T cells than in CD4+ T cells. Partial responders in the 0.1-3.0 mg/kg groups had among the lowest normalized peripheral clonal expansion, especially among CD8+ T cells. Low levels of normalized T-cell clonal expansion were also shown by some nonresponding patients.

Genomic DNA was isolated from the sorted cells so that the TCRbeta CDR3 region could be sequenced. TCRbeta CDR3 regions were sequenced using the immunoSEQ Assay. The table was pulled from immuneACCESS by TCRdb, which kept in-frame rearrangements only. Such tables lose some clones; where checked, under half of the loss comes from unresolved V genes, and the rest has no known cause. A total of about 19,000 clones appear in this sample, approximately 73% of them only once. Of the sample, roughly 13% is held by the ten largest clones. From cysteine to phenylalanine, the CDR3 is 13 amino acids long. The retained sequence is limited to the CDR3, 39 bases, with the frame set at the first base. Trimming at the junction amounts to 5 bases on V and 5 bases on J, and the germline ends lie 11 bases apart. The germline V gene sets CDR1 to MDHEN and CDR2 to SYDVKM. Patients with autoimmune disease history or receiving systemic immunosuppression were excluded from the trial. Peripheral blood for TCR sequencing was collected from all dose cohorts at baseline, on cycle 4 day 1, and on cycle 7 day 1. Samples were obtained from an open-label, multicenter, first-in-human phase I dose-escalation trial of ivuxolimab. Adults with locally advanced or metastatic head and neck squamous cell, hepatocellular, melanoma or renal cell carcinoma were enrolled in the trial. Before TCR sequencing, CD4+ and CD8+ T cells were separately sorted from peripheral blood.

Recombination linked TRBV28 to TRBJ2-3; a confident D gene designation cannot be given. The sequencing here drew on CD4+ or CD8+ T cells sorted from blood, taken in a trial of the OX40 agonist ivuxolimab. This TCR was sampled from an adult with an advanced solid tumor such as melanoma, head and neck, liver or kidney cancer. The nucleotides read TGTGCCAGCAGTAACTGGGTGAGAGATACGCAGTATTTT. Its coded protein is CASSNWVRDTQYF.